What follows are 10 T cell receptor beta chains derived from one specimen sequenced in a study of blood T cell repertoires in COVID-19. Assay used: immunoSEQ multiplex PCR; TCRdb lists only in-frame clones, some missing. Among some 66,000 clones listed, 86% were seen once. Source material: peripheral blood. The receptor source for this set is a man in his fifties or sixties with active COVID-19.

The rearrangement uses TRBV2 and TRBJ2-3, with 9 nucleotides matching TRBD2. The CDR3 extends over 14 amino acids. V lost 7 bases to trimming and J lost 4 bases; unmatched junction nucleotides: 6. Germline lookup yields CDR1 SNHLY and CDR2 FYNNEI. CDR3 amino acids: CASKRAGGADTQYF. For the CDR3, the DNA is TGTGCCAGCAAACGAGCGGGGGGTGCAGATACGCAGTATTTT.

The chain uses TRBV18 and TRBJ1-4, with D perhaps TRBD1 (5 bases). V lost 6 bases, J lost 4 bases, and 9 bases lay in between. This CDR3 spans 13 amino acids. Looked up from germline, CDR1 is KGHSH and CDR2 is LQKENI. The CDR3 DNA reads TGTGCCAGCTCCCTCGACAGTAATGAAAAACTGTTTTTT. Translation: CASSLDSNEKLFF. The full variable domain, in which reference TRBV18 and TRBJ1-4 provide the parts outside the CDR3, is NAGVMQNPRHLVRRRGQEARLRCSPMKGHSHVYWYRQLPEEGLKFMVYLQKENIIDESGMPKERFSAEFPKEGPSILRIQQVVRGDSAAYFCASSLDSNEKLFFGSGTQLSVL.

The V call is TRBV6-1, the J call TRBJ1-2; 8 bases align to TRBD1. This CDR3 spans 15 amino acids. The junction had 10 bases not matched to a gene; V was cut back by 2 bases and J by 8 bases. Germline V gives CDR1 MNHNS, CDR2 SASEGT. The CDR3 sequence is CASSESTGVVKGYTF. In DNA form, the CDR3 reads TGTGCCAGCAGTGAATCGACAGGGGTCGTAAAAGGCTACACCTTC.

The chain couples TRBV6-6 to TRBJ2-7; TRBD1 aligns across 9 bases. The CDR3 covers 12 residues. The germline gives CDR1 MNHNY, CDR2 SVGAGI (reference sequence). V was clipped by 5 bases and J by 6 bases; unmatched bases: 2. The CDR3: CASSHRGLEQYV. For the CDR3, the DNA is TGTGCCAGCAGTCACAGGGGGCTCGAGCAGTACGTC.

The V call is TRBV6-5, the J call TRBJ2-7; 12 nucleotides line up with TRBD2. The trim removed 9 bases at V and 3 bases at J, leaving 9 bases unmatched. CDR3 length: 15 amino acids. Germline V gene data show CDR1 as MNHEY and CDR2 as SVGAGI. The CDR3 DNA reads as TGTGCCAGTCCTCGGACTAGCGGGGACATCTACGAGCAGTACTTC. Protein sequence: CASPRTSGDIYEQYF.

The chain couples TRBV10-2 to TRBJ2-1; weak D call: TRBD2 (5 bases). The CDR3 is made up of 16 amino acids. From germline, CDR1 is WSHSY and CDR2 SAAADI. V shed 7 bases and J shed 1 base, with 17 bases lying between them. The CDR3 sequence is CASTEGRATSYNEQFF. CDR3 nucleotide sequence: TGCGCCAGCACCGAGGGAAGGGCCACTTCCTACAATGAGCAGTTCTTC.

This sequence joins TRBV2 and TRBJ2-3, with a tentative D call TRBD1 (6 bases). The V end was cut by 8 bases, the J end by 0 bases, with 9 bases between. The CDR3 is made up of 13 amino acids. CDR1 is SNHLY, CDR2 FYNNEI, per germline. CDR3 protein: CASHGTSTDTQYF. CDR3 coding DNA: TGTGCCAGCCACGGGACAAGCACAGATACGCAGTATTTT.

This chain joins TRBV24-1 and TRBJ2-6; 8 bases agree with TRBD1. V was clipped by 3 bases and J by 0 bases; unmatched bases: 6. The germline V gene encodes CDR1 KGHDR and CDR2 SFDVKD. This CDR3 spans 18 amino acids. CDR3 amino acids: CATSDRDRNPSGANVLTF. CDR3 coding DNA: TGTGCCACCAGTGATAGGGACAGGAACCCCTCTGGGGCCAACGTCCTGACTTTC.

This clone was counted between two and nine times. The CDR3 spells CASSRQGYGYTF. The CDR3 nucleotides are TGTGCCAGCAGCCGGCAGGGATATGGCTACACCTTC. V gene TRBV16 combines with J gene TRBJ1-2; D possibly corresponds to TRBD1 (5 bases). Trimming cost V 4 bases and J 5 bases, with 8 bases left between them. The CDR3 runs to 12 residues. The germline V gene has CDR1 KGHSY and CDR2 FQNENV.

The chain links TRBV30 to TRBJ1-5, with 8 bases aligning to TRBD1. This CDR3 contains 16 residues. Per the germline V gene, CDR1 is GTSNPN and CDR2 is SVGIG (reference sequence). J gave up 6 bases and V 3 bases, and 13 bases lay outside the gene matches. CDR3 loop: CAWSRRTGRMGQPQHF. CDR3 nucleotides: TGTGCCTGGAGCCGGCGGACAGGGAGGATGGGTCAGCCCCAGCATTTT.